The clone carrying this TCR beta chain appeared a single time. These data belong to a study of blood T cell repertoires in COVID-19. V was cut by 6 bases and J by 2 bases, with 10 bases left in between. CDR3 length equals 12 residues. Germline V lookup: CDR1 SQVTM, CDR2 ANQGSEA. Method: immunoSEQ multiplex PCR; TCRdb's copy keeps in-frame clones and lacks some. The sample has tens of thousands of clones, around 83% seen once. The specimen sequenced was peripheral blood. The receptor was derived from a woman aged 55-75 years with acute or convalescent COVID-19. V and J are TRBV29-1 and TRBJ2-5; a possible D gene is TRBD2 (5 bases). The CDR3 reads CSVARGQETQYF. For the CDR3, the DNA is TGCAGCGTAGCCCGGGGTCAAGAGACCCAGTACTTC.